The present T cell receptor beta chain was sequenced within a study of cytomegalovirus exposure and HLA in healthy donors. A multiplex PCR was run with 60 Vbeta primers and 13 Jbeta primers. The table came from immunoSEQ multiplex PCR; TCRdb's copy has only in-frame clones and leaves some out. In the table there are about 40,000 clones, 60% to 75% of which are singletons. Germline V gene lookup returns CDR1 MNHNS and CDR2 SASEGT. The CDR3 length is 14 residues. With 4 bases removed from V and 7 bases from J, the gap between germline ends came to 14 bases. Among the donors, all were healthy bone marrow donors.

The sample was PBMCs. This chain joins TRBV6-1 and TRBJ1-3; a possible D gene is TRBD1 (5 bases). The sequence was collected from a man aged 40-55 years in good health and CMV-seronegative. CDR3 loop: CASSVDGGRNTIYF. The CDR3 DNA reads TGTGCCAGCAGTGTGGACGGGGGACGTAACACCATATATTTT.